This entry concerns a single T cell receptor beta chain. Its antigen is unknown. Naivety among CD8 cells was defined by CD45RO negativity and positive CCR7 selection, thereby excluding terminally differentiated effector memory CD45RA+ cells. CDR3 length: 15 amino acids. Losses at the gene ends were 2 bases for V and 5 bases for J; bases not matched to a gene: 5. Germline loops: CDR1 SGHNT, CDR2 YYREEE (reference sequence). This sample is part of a study of shared clonotypes between healthy human individuals. Study-level information: CD8 memory received one plate per donor, CD8 naive two, CD4 memory three and CD4 naive three.

General observations from the study: Estimated richness values were generally larger in naive subsets than in memory subsets.

TCRdb's table, derived via immunoSEQ multiplex PCR, lists solely in-frame clones and lacks some. The sample lists around 1.9 million clones, roughly 93% occurring once. Material: naive CD8+ T cells from PBMCs. This TCR was recovered from a man between 18 and 35 years old in good health. Some clones in this sample may be carry-over from other donors' samples. The rearrangement uses TRBV5-4 and TRBJ2-3; 10 nucleotides agree with TRBD1. As DNA, the CDR3 is TGTGCCAGCAGCTTTGACAGGGGGCGAGGAGATACGCAGTATTTT. Amino acids: CASSFDRGRGDTQYF.